This TCR beta chain was obtained from a study of shared clonotypes between healthy human individuals. Study-level findings and limits: Only blood underwent sampling, and tissue repertoires likely differ. Although depth was large, rarefaction showed that sequencing of the sorted subsets was incomplete. On the whole, naive subsets had larger estimated richness than memory subsets had. Sequencing depth was a factor that was expected to affect clonotype sharing among donors.

Naivety among CD8 cells was defined by CD45RO negativity and positive CCR7 selection, thereby excluding terminally differentiated effector memory CD45RA+ cells. The CDR3 consists of 16 residues. The junction had 9 bases not matched to a gene; V was cut back by 6 bases and J by 2 bases. Per the germline V gene, CDR1 is SGHVS and CDR2 is FNYEAQ. Notes on this clone: The antigen is unknown.

Using immunoSEQ multiplex PCR, the repertoire was profiled, and TCRdb retains in-frame clones only, with some absent. The table shows hundreds of thousands of clones, with roughly 95% occurring only once. The sequenced sample was naive CD8+ T cells sorted from blood. The chain combines TRBV7-6 with TRBJ2-7; 11 bases map to TRBD2. This TCR was sampled from a woman aged 25 to 39 in good health. CDR3 DNA sequence: TGTGCCAGCAGTCCAAACCCGGGACTAGCGGCCTACGAGCAGTACTTC. Translated, it gives CASSPNPGLAAYEQYF.